These 19 T cell receptor beta chains were sequenced from one sample in a study of Graves' ophthalmopathy and Graves' hyperthyroidism. Using RNA transcripts, the TCR beta CDR3 regions were amplified. RT-PCR with HTBI primers came first, then second-round multiplex PCR. TCRdb fed the multiplex PCR reads into MiXCR, producing one record per CDR3 protein. The repertoire consists of 400,000 to 450,000 distinct CDR3 sequences, with roughly 20% occurring once and the leading ten covering 2.5% to 3.5%. Sample: peripheral blood. All receptors come from a woman aged 18-30 years with stable Graves' hyperthyroidism.

Many counts were recorded for this clonotype. The genes are TRBV2 and TRBJ1-1; no firm D call. V was trimmed by 7 bases and J by 3 bases, leaving 9 bases between them. Germline CDR1 reads SNHLY; CDR2 reads FYNNEI. This CDR3 has 12 amino acids. The CDR3 loop reads CASTEWYTEAFF. The CDR3 DNA is TGTGCCAGCACCGAATGGTACACTGAAGCTTTCTTT.

This clonotype was found many times. CDR3 loop: CATSDHRQGANLYGYTF. DNA of the CDR3: TGTGCCACCAGTGATCACCGACAGGGCGCGAACCTCTATGGCTACACCTTC. The chain has TRBV24-1 and TRBJ1-2, with TRBD1 identical over 7 bases. Germline trimming cut 3 bases from V and 4 bases from J; bases unmatched to any gene: 13. The CDR3 covers 17 residues. Germline V gives CDR1 KGHDR, CDR2 SFDVKD.

Ten or more counts support this clonotype. The chain links TRBV12-3 or TRBV12-4 to TRBJ1-1; D not certain. The CDR3 loop spans 14 amino acids. Trimming removed 3 bases from V and 0 bases from J, with 8 bases in between. CDR3 DNA sequence: TGTGCCAGCAGTTTGGGAAACATGAACACTGAAGCTTTCTTT. Translating it yields CASSLGNMNTEAFF.

The chain links TRBV27 to TRBJ2-5; 8 nucleotides match TRBD2. Germline V lookup: CDR1 MNHEY, CDR2 SMNVEV (reference sequence). V trimming: 10 bases; J trimming: 1 base; junction bases outside the gene matches: 5. This CDR3 contains 13 residues. The DNA for the CDR3 is TGTGCCACGGGGGGGCCTTCCCAAGAGACCCAGTACTTC. It yields the protein CATGGPSQETQYF.

Many counts were recorded for this clonotype. The J gene is TRBJ1-5, the V gene TRBV12-3 or TRBV12-4; 7 nucleotides align to TRBD1. CDR3 length: 13 residues. Trimming at V came to 5 bases and at J to 7 bases, leaving 5 bases not matched to a gene. The CDR3 reads CASSVAGGQPQHF. The CDR3, as DNA: TGTGCCAGCAGTGTCGCAGGGGGGCAGCCCCAGCATTTT.

This clonotype was seen only a few times. The chain combines TRBV5-1 with TRBJ2-7; a weak D match, TRBD2 (5 bases). Trimming pared 1 base from V and 9 bases from J, leaving 20 bases between. Germline V gene lookup returns CDR1 SGHRS and CDR2 YFSETQ. This CDR3 has 15 residues. In nucleotides, the CDR3 is TGCGCCAGCAGCTTGTTCCGGGATCCAAGTTTGGGGCAGTACTTC. This sequence encodes CASSLFRDPSLGQYF.

There are many counts of this clonotype. The CDR3 DNA sequence: TGTGCCAGCACCTTGCTAGCGGGGGACACCGGGGAGCTGTTTTTT. Its translation is CASTLLAGDTGELFF. The chain uses TRBV2 and TRBJ2-2, with 10 nucleotides matching TRBD2. The CDR3 consists of 15 residues. Trimming took 7 bases from V and 3 from J; bases not matched to a gene: 5. CDR1 SNHLY and CDR2 FYNNEI come from the germline V gene.

Details on this clonotype: This may be a read error: a much more frequent sequence differs by one nucleotide. V is TRBV20-1 and J is TRBJ2-7; TRBD2 might be the D (5 bases). Germline loops: CDR1 DFQATT, CDR2 SNEGSKA (reference sequence). This CDR3 has 15 residues. Trimming removed 2 bases at V and 2 bases at J, with 16 bases between. The CDR3 sequence is CSARYNSGKTYEQYF. CDR3 DNA sequence: TGCAGTGCTAGATACAACAGCGGCAAGACCTACGAGCAGTACTTC.

This clonotype was picked up many times. This chain joins TRBV12-3 or TRBV12-4 and TRBJ2-7, with D possibly matching TRBD2 (6 bases). The V end lost 2 bases, the J end lost 4 bases, and 9 bases lay between the germline ends. The CDR3 length is 13 residues. The CDR3 spells CASSLQEGYEQYF. The CDR3 DNA follows: TGTGCCAGCAGTTTACAGGAGGGTTACGAGCAGTACTTC.

This clonotype was seen at least ten times. V is TRBV11-2 and J is TRBJ2-4; D perhaps matches TRBD2 (6 bases). V gave up 2 bases and J gave up 9 bases, with 14 bases separating them. From germline, CDR1 is SGHAT and CDR2 FQNNGV. There are 14 residues in the CDR3. CDR3 sequence (DNA): TGTGCCAGCAGCTTAACTCTAGCGCCCCGCATTCAGTACTTC. Protein: CASSLTLAPRIQYF.

This chain links TRBV12-3 or TRBV12-4 with TRBJ2-4; 7 nucleotides match TRBD1. The V gene end was trimmed by 5 bases and the J gene end by 5 bases; junction bases not matched to a gene: 6. There are 14 residues in the CDR3. CDR3 bases: TGTGCCAGCAGTCTAGGGACAGTCCAAAACATTCAGTACTTC. Protein sequence: CASSLGTVQNIQYF.

This clonotype was counted ten times or more. V is TRBV7-2 and J is TRBJ1-2; 11 bases map to TRBD1. The CDR3 has 15 amino acids. Per the germline V gene, CDR1 is SGHTA and CDR2 is FQGNSA. The trim removed 5 bases at V and 3 bases at J, leaving 5 bases unmatched. In nucleotides, the CDR3 is TGTGCCAGCAGCCCGAGGACAGGGGGCCACTATGGCTACACCTTC. Protein: CASSPRTGGHYGYTF.

Ten or more counts support this clonotype. The chain employs TRBV20-1 and TRBJ1-1; D gene unclear. Germline assignment: CDR1 DFQATT and CDR2 SNEGSKA (reference sequence). Between the trimmed V and J ends, which lost 3 bases and 0 bases, there was a span of 14 bases. This CDR3 region has 15 residues. The CDR3 sequence is CSASSGWIMNTEAFF. The DNA of the CDR3 is TGCAGTGCTAGCAGCGGGTGGATAATGAACACTGAAGCTTTCTTT.

The CDR3 coding sequence is TGTGCCACCAGTGACTCTAGCGGGGAACGCAAGACCCAGTACTTC. Translation gives CATSDSSGERKTQYF. The V gene is TRBV24-1, the J gene TRBJ2-5; 9 nucleotides line up with TRBD2. J lost 6 bases, V lost 4 bases, and 8 bases had no gene match. Per germline, CDR1 KGHDR and CDR2 SFDVKD. CDR3 size: 15 residues.

There are many counts of this clonotype. The chain combines TRBV27 with TRBJ1-5, with unresolved D. V was shortened by 2 bases and J by 3 bases, with 5 bases between the two germline ends. Germline CDR1 and CDR2: MNHEY and SMNVEV (reference sequence). The CDR3 contains 13 residues. The CDR3, as DNA: TGTGCCAGCAGTTTACTCATCAATCAGCCCCAGCATTTT. This gives the protein CASSLLINQPQHF.

This sequence joins TRBV5-1 and TRBJ2-2, with D possibly being TRBD1 (6 bases). Deletions cut 2 bases from V and 0 bases from J, with 14 bases between. The V gene's germline CDR1 is SGHRS and CDR2 YFSETQ. The CDR3 runs to 17 residues. CDR3 sequence (DNA): TGCGCCAGCAGCTTCTTTCGTGGGACAACGAACACCGGGGAGCTGTTTTTT. Its translation is CASSFFRGTTNTGELFF.

This clonotype was detected ten times or more. The V call is TRBV6-5, the J call TRBJ1-5, with 8 positions matching TRBD1. The CDR3 length is 15 residues. CDR1 and CDR2 from the germline V gene are MNHEY and SVGAGI. Trimming took 0 bases from V and 7 from J; bases not matched to a gene: 5. The CDR3 protein is CASSYSGPGGQPQHF. DNA for the CDR3: TGTGCCAGCAGTTACTCAGGGCCAGGGGGCCAGCCCCAGCATTTT.

This clonotype was observed many times. The chain is built from TRBV2 and TRBJ2-5; 11 bases agree with TRBD2. The CDR3 consists of 15 residues. V was clipped by 5 bases and J by 5 bases; unmatched bases: 7. Per the germline V gene, CDR1 is SNHLY and CDR2 is FYNNEI. CDR3 sequence reads: CASSRLAGLGETQYF. CDR3 DNA sequence: TGTGCCAGCAGTCGACTAGCGGGGCTTGGGGAGACCCAGTACTTC.

This clonotype was seen ten or more times. The chain is built from TRBV10-1 and TRBJ2-7; weak D call: TRBD2 (6 bases). The CDR3 has 14 residues. Trimming shortened V by 3 bases and J by 0 bases, and 9 bases separated the two germline ends. CDR1 is WNHNN, CDR2 SYGVQD, per germline (reference sequence). CDR3 in DNA: TGCGCCAGCAGTGAAACGGGAGTCTCCTACGAGCAGTACTTC. Its translation: CASSETGVSYEQYF.